These 9 T cell receptor beta chains were all obtained from the same sample, sequenced in a study of regulatory T cells in long-lasting Graves disease. Time point meaning: persistent/refractory GD, antithyroid drugs over 5 years with positive TRAb. Following extraction of RNA from PBMCs, that RNA was used to make the TCR library. Arm-PCR of CDR3 regions with iRepertoire HTBI primers generated TCR beta libraries. MiXCR, applied by TCRdb to the multiplex PCR reads, yields one record per CDR3 protein. Here the sample spans hundreds of thousands of distinct CDR3 sequences, about 32% being singletons. The sequences come from peripheral blood mononuclear cells (PBMCs), collected when the disease was refractory, from a patient treated with antithyroid drugs. The receptors were gathered from a female donor with Graves disease.

The chain carries TRBV27 and TRBJ1-5; D is uncertain. Germline loops: CDR1 MNHEY, CDR2 SMNVEV (reference sequence). This CDR3 region has 14 residues. V gave up 1 base and J gave up 0 bases, with 4 bases separating them. In DNA form, the CDR3 reads TGTGCCAGCAGTTTATTCTCTAGCAATCAGCCCCAGCATTTT. Its protein is CASSLFSSNQPQHF.

Many counts were recorded for this clonotype. The chain links TRBV12-3 or TRBV12-4 to TRBJ2-7; 9 nucleotides agree with TRBD1. J gave up 2 bases and V 5 bases, and 13 bases lay outside the gene matches. This CDR3 has 17 residues. In DNA form, the CDR3 reads TGTGCCAGCAGTCCACTGGGGGCAGGGACAGGGACCTACGAGCAGTACTTC. As protein: CASSPLGAGTGTYEQYF.

The CDR3 DNA is TGCGCCAGCAGCTTGAGGACAGGGGCGAACACCGGGGAGCTGTTTTTT. Protein product: CASSLRTGANTGELFF. The rearrangement joins TRBV5-1 to TRBJ2-2; TRBD1 agrees at 9 bases. The germline V gene encodes CDR1 SGHRS and CDR2 YFSETQ. Germline trimming cut 1 base from V and 0 bases from J; bases unmatched to any gene: 1. The CDR3 consists of 16 residues.

The genes are TRBV19 and TRBJ1-1; tentatively, D is TRBD1 (5 bases). V dropped 6 bases and J dropped 0 bases, with 11 bases sitting between them. Germline-derived CDR1 and CDR2 are LNHDA and SQIVND (reference sequence). The CDR3 length is 14 residues. CDR3 coding DNA: TGTGCCAGTAGACGGGACCACCTGAACACTGAAGCTTTCTTT. Amino acid sequence: CASRRDHLNTEAFF. Full variable domain (missing parts from reference TRBV19 and TRBJ1-1): DGGITQSPKYLFRKEGQNVTLSCEQNLNHDAMYWYRQDPGQGLRLIYYSQIVNDFQKGDIAEGYSVSREKKESFPLTVTSAQKNPTAFYLCASRRDHLNTEAFFGQGTRLTVV.

This clonotype has at least ten counts. The rearrangement links TRBV28 to TRBJ1-5; D may be TRBD1 (6 bases). This CDR3 comprises 16 residues. V was shortened by 6 bases and J by 2 bases, with 17 bases between the two germline ends. CDR1 MDHEN and CDR2 SYDVKM come from the germline V gene. CDR3 sequence (DNA): TGTGCCAGCAGCCGACGACAGGCCCTTGGCAATCAGCCCCAGCATTTT. It encodes CASSRRQALGNQPQHF.

This clonotype has just a few counts. This chain uses TRBV19 with TRBJ1-4; D not certain. Germline V gene sequence: CDR1 LNHDA, CDR2 SQIVND (reference sequence). Deletions cut 5 bases from V and 0 bases from J, with 10 bases between. The CDR3 contains 15 residues. Here the CDR3 reads CASSLGLATNEKLFF. The CDR3 nucleotides are TGTGCCAGTAGTCTCGGTCTTGCAACTAATGAAAAACTGTTTTTT.

The genes are TRBV28 and TRBJ1-5, with D possibly being TRBD1 (5 bases). This CDR3 is built from 16 residues. V was trimmed by 6 bases and J by 7 bases, leaving 22 bases between them. Germline V CDR1 and CDR2: MDHEN, SYDVKM. The CDR3 loop reads CASRPRLSGVRQPQHF. Here the CDR3 DNA reads TGTGCCAGCAGGCCGCGCCTTTCGGGGGTAAGGCAGCCCCAGCATTTT.

There are many counts of this clonotype. The chain carries TRBV12-3 or TRBV12-4 and TRBJ1-1, with 7 nucleotides matching TRBD1. The CDR3 is made up of 14 amino acids. After removal of 5 bases from V and 1 base from J, the junction contained 4 bases not matched to a gene. CDR3 nucleotides: TGTGCCAGCAGTACGGGACAGAAGAACACTGAAGCTTTCTTT. This codes for CASSTGQKNTEAFF.

The chain links TRBV7-9 to TRBJ1-2; 8 bases match TRBD1. CDR3 length equals 16 residues. Germline V lookup: CDR1 SEHNR, CDR2 FQNEAQ (reference sequence). V gave up 2 bases and J gave up 3 bases; unmatched junction bases: 8. The CDR3 is CASSLRDRTVYYGYTF. DNA of the CDR3: TGTGCCAGCAGCTTACGGGACAGGACCGTCTACTATGGCTACACCTTC.